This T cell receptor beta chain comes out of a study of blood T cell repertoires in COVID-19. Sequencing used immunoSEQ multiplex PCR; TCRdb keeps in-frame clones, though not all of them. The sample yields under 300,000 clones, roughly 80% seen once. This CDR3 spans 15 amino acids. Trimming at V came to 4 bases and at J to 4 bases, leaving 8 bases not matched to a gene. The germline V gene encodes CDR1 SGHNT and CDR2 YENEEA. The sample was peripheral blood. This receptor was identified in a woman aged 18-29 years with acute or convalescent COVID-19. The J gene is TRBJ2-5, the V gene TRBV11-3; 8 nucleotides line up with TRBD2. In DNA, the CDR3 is TGTGCCAGCAGCTCCCGCAGCGGGAGCCGAGAGACCCAGTACTTC. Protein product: CASSSRSGSRETQYF.